One T cell receptor beta chain is described in this entry. These data originate in a study of T cells in women clearing cervical HPV infection. About the research overall: Case blood was drawn when the lesion was first found; control blood after infection became undetectable.

Assay: immunoSEQ multiplex PCR; the TCRdb copy retains only in-frame clones and omits some. The table lists about 35,000 clones, with less than 8% in the top ten. The specimen sequenced was blood buffy coat. The TCR was taken from a woman between 18 and 70 years old with a cervical HPV16 infection that either progressed to CIN3+ or cleared (not recorded which).

The CDR3 bases that were read are TGTGCCAGCAGCTTACCAGGTCTAACCTACGAG. The encoded protein is CASSLPGLTYE. The whole CDR3 sequence reads CASSLPGLTYEQYF. The gene calls are TRBV11-2 and TRBJ2-7; D is undetermined. The DNA ends 3 residues before the CDR3 does, and the rest of the CDR3 is filled in from the germline J gene. With 2 bases removed from V and 2 bases from J, the gap between germline ends came to 10 bases. Germline lookup yields CDR1 SGHAT and CDR2 FQNNGV. CDR3 length equals 14 residues.